This T cell receptor (beta chain) was sequenced for a study of T cell repertoires in cytomegalovirus infection. Background on the study: Both CMV infection and a matching HLA type were indicated by public TCR beta signatures.

With regard to this clonotype: What it binds is not known.

Each CDR3 protein gets one entry after TCRdb re-called the reads with MiXCR. The table has some 940,000 distinct CDR3 sequences, around 32% seen once; the top ten hold over 11%. CDR1 and CDR2 (germline): SGHRS, YFSETQ. The V end was cut by 0 bases, the J end by 2 bases, with 9 bases between. There are 14 residues in the CDR3. The source of this sequence is a human donor in good health (CMV status not recorded). Some clones in this sample may be carry-over from other donors' samples. The genes are TRBV5-1 and TRBJ2-7; D gene uncertain. The sample consisted of cultured CD8+ T cells from PBMCs, taken from culture after CMV antigen stimulation. This chain's CDR3 is CASSLAPAPYEQYF. The CDR3, as DNA: TGCGCCAGCAGCTTGGCCCCAGCTCCCTACGAGCAGTACTTC.